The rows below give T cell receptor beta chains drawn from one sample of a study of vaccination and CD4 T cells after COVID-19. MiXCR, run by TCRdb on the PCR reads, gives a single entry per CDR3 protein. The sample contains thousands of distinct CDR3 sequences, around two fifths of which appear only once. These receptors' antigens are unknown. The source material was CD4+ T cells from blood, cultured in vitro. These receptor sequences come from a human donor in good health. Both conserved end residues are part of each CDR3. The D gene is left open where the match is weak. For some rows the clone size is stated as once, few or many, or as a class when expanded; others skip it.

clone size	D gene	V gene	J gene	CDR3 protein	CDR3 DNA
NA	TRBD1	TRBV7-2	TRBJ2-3	CASSPGDRGTDTQYF	TGTGCCAGCAGCCCAGGGGACAGGGGAACAGATACGCAGTATTTT
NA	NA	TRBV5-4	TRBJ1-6	CASSYSRGPNSPLHF	TGTGCCAGCAGTTACTCCCGGGGCCCTAATTCACCCCTCCACTTT
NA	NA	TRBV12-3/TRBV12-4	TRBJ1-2	CASSFEGPYGYTF	TGTGCCAGCAGTTTTGAGGGACCGTATGGCTACACCTTC
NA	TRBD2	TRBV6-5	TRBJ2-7	CASSYSRGGDEQYF	TGTGCCAGCAGTTACTCGCGGGGGGGGGACGAGCAGTACTTC
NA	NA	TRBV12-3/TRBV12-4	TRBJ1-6	CASSASGSGYSPLHF	TGTGCCAGCAGTGCCTCAGGGAGTGGGTACTCACCCCTCCACTTT
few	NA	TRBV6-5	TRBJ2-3	CASSYSLPGSSTQYF	TGTGCCAGCAGTTACTCGCTTCCAGGATCATCGACGCAGTATTTT
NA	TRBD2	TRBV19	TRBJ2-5	CASSIGGGSISETQYF	TGTGCCAGTAGTATAGGGGGCGGGAGCATCTCGGAGACCCAGTACTTC
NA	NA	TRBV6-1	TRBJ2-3	CATKPLGGSTDTQYF	TGTGCCACCAAACCCCTAGGGGGGAGCACAGATACGCAGTATTTT
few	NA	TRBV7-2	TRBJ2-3	CASSRGLTDTQYF	TGTGCCAGCAGCCGGGGACTCACAGATACGCAGTATTTT
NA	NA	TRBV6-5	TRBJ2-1	CASSYTTRFNEQFF	TGTGCCAGCAGTTACACGACTAGATTCAATGAGCAGTTCTTC
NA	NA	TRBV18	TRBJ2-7	CASSRAGSFYEQYF	TGTGCCAGCTCACGCGCCGGGTCCTTCTACGAGCAGTACTTC
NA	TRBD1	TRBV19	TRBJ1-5	CASSTGQGNQPQHF	TGTGCCAGTAGTACGGGACAGGGCAATCAGCCCCAGCATTTT
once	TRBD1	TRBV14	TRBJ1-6	CASSVRDRGLSPLHF	TGTGCCAGCAGCGTCCGGGACAGGGGTCTTTCACCCCTCCACTTT
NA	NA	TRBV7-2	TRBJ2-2	CASSLGLGTGELFF	TGTGCCAGCAGCTTAGGACTAGGCACCGGGGAGCTGTTTTTT
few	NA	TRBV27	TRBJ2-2	CASNREFGTGELFF	TGTGCCAGCAATAGGGAGTTTGGCACCGGGGAGCTGTTTTTT
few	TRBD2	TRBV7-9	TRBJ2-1	CASSLSSGNANEQFF	TGTGCCAGCAGCTTATCAAGCGGGAATGCCAATGAGCAGTTCTTC
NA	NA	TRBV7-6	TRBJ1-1	CASSPDLNTEAFF	TGTGCCAGCAGCCCAGATCTGAACACTGAAGCTTTCTTT
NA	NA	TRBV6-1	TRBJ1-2	CASSPGGDYGYTF	TGTGCCAGCAGTCCTGGGGGAGACTATGGCTACACCTTC
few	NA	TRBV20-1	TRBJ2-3	CSARDSGDTQYF	TGCAGTGCTAGAGATTCTGGGGATACGCAGTATTTT
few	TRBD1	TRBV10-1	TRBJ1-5	CAASARGNSNQPQHF	TGCGCCGCCTCAGCCAGGGGGAATAGCAATCAGCCCCAGCATTTT
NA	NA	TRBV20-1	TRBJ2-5	CSARGGLGGETQYF	TGCAGTGCTAGAGGGGGATTGGGGGGAGAGACCCAGTACTTC
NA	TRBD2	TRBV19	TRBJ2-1	CASSPFGGAASEQFF	TGTGCCAGTAGCCCTTTCGGGGGGGCCGCGAGTGAGCAGTTCTTC
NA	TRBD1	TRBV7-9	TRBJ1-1	CASSSVQGGNTEAFF	TGTGCCAGCAGCTCCGTGCAGGGGGGAAACACTGAAGCTTTCTTT